The entry below gives a single T cell receptor beta chain sequence along with its context. Its antigen is currently not known. No base quality values were provided; no much bigger clone lies one nucleotide off. The data were taken from a study of blood T cell repertoires in COVID-19 (dated by TCRdb to 2018 to 2021). Regarding the research as a whole: Samples covering the acute and convalescent phases of COVID-19 were provided by collaborators in the United States, Italy and Spain. The prospective study material was composed of cDNA or gDNA derived from T cells, B-cell-depleted T cells, or PBMCs. The dataset comprised deeply sampled blood TCRbeta repertoires from subjects exposed to, actively infected with, or recovered from COVID-19. The repertoires were released in a freely available public database meant as a resource for research on the immune response to SARS-CoV-2. Samples came from the ongoing ImmuneRACE study (first 160 participants) plus 1,254 subjects from 6 global collaborators. A de-identified subject ID, COVID-19 status, age in years and sex were almost always included in the sample metadata. Where available, HLA class I and class II types were taken from metadata supplied by the sample provider and were not determined by assay-based typing. What the research found in general, with its limitations: The amount of clinical and demographic metadata varied by source and participant and was provided uncurated.

V is cut by 5 bases and J by 2 bases, and the space between the germline ends is 12 bases. CDR1 and CDR2 were assigned from the germline V gene as SGHTA and FQGNSA. From cysteine to phenylalanine, the CDR3 is 14 amino acids long. Left in the record is the CDR3 DNA by itself, 42 bases read in frame from the first base. Collaborating institutions collected whole blood in K2EDTA tubes following their own protocols. Collaborator samples were shipped for TCRbeta analysis as frozen whole blood, isolated PBMCs, or DNA extracted from either sample type. The immunoSEQ Assay, a bias-controlled multiplex PCR, was used to amplify TCRbeta CDR3 regions from genomic DNA. As for the original processing: Within the assay, amplification of reference gene primers was used to estimate how many nucleated cells each sample contained. To quantify the absolute abundance of each unique TCRbeta CDR3 rearrangement, sequence reads were collapsed and filtered. For each sample, productive Simpson clonality was calculated as the square root of Simpson's diversity index over productive rearrangements. The clones in this table, taken by TCRdb from immuneACCESS, are in-frame only. Not every clone is retained; where verified, under half of the shortfall comes from an unresolved V gene, and the cause of the rest is unknown. The DNA was the basis for D and trimming; V, J and clone size are from that table. The sample table lists under 90,000 clones, 87% of them with a count of one. Together, the top ten hold over 5% of the sample.

The sample taken for sequencing was peripheral blood. The clonotype originates from a man in his sixties with acute or convalescent COVID-19. The receptor chain draws on TRBV7-2 and TRBJ1-2; perhaps TRBD1 is the D gene, with 6 bases matching. The DNA is TGTGCCAGCAGCCAAGGCCAGGGGAACTATGGCTACACCTTC. Translation gives CASSQGQGNYGYTF.